This TCR beta chain emerged from a study of identical twins. Findings and limits, study-wide: Instead of following the same donors, the conclusions were based on cross-sectional statistical analysis. Sharing of beta out-of-frame sequences by twins showed a weaker excess.

The CDR3 extends over 14 amino acids. CDR1 is SNHLY, CDR2 FYNNEI, per germline. Trimming cost V 6 bases and J 7 bases; bases outside gene matches: 7. A universal primer site was incorporated via template switching, and the cDNA contained unique molecular identifiers. A single record per CDR3 protein comes from TCRdb applying MiXCR to the 5' RACE reads. The data contain fewer than 250,000 distinct CDR3 sequences, about 7.5% of them seen just once; the ten biggest clones take up 1.9%. Healthy Caucasians supplied all donations. This clonotype was counted between two and nine times. Its antigen is as yet unknown. The same data also contributed to another study, on yellow fever vaccine responses in identical twins.

Source material: memory (CD45RO+) T cells sorted from blood. The clonotype originates from a woman under 30 in good health. V gene TRBV2 combines with J gene TRBJ1-5; TRBD1 agrees at 9 bases. CDR3 coding DNA: TGTGCCAGCAGGACAGGGGGTTCGTGGCAGCCCCAGCATTTT. It yields the protein CASRTGGSWQPQHF.